Presented here are 12 T cell receptor beta chains from one specimen sequenced in a study of blood T cell repertoires in COVID-19. TCRdb's table, derived via immunoSEQ multiplex PCR, lists solely in-frame clones and lacks some. The repertoire consists of about 160,000 clones, with around 84% occurring once and the leading ten covering roughly 7%. The sequencing sample was made of peripheral blood. Every receptor here comes from a man aged 45-65 years with active or convalescent COVID-19.

The chain is built from TRBV7-3 and TRBJ2-2; 11 bases fit TRBD2. Per germline, CDR1 SGHTA and CDR2 FQGTGA. V was clipped by 5 bases and J by 4 bases; unmatched bases: 6. This CDR3 has 16 amino acids. In DNA, the CDR3 is TGTGCCAGCAGCCCCGTAGCGGGGGGGCCCACCGGGGAGCTGTTTTTT. Protein: CASSPVAGGPTGELFF.

The gene calls are TRBV11-3 and TRBJ2-3; weak D call: TRBD1 (6 bases). V was trimmed by 4 bases and J by 2 bases, leaving 13 bases between them. The CDR3 length is 15 residues. Germline assignment: CDR1 SGHNT and CDR2 YENEEA. The DNA of the CDR3 is TGTGCCAGCAGCTGGGACATGGGGGACACAGATACGCAGTATTTT. Residues: CASSWDMGDTDTQYF.

This clone was seen only once. Germline is not matched at one junction end, which may reflect a read error. The genes are TRBV7-7 and TRBJ2-5; 9 positions match TRBD2. Germline V lookup: CDR1 SSHAT, CDR2 FNYEAQ (reference sequence). This CDR3 is built from 16 residues. CDR3 sequence reads: CASSTRLADFTGTQYF. In DNA, the CDR3 is TGTGCTAGCAGCACAAGACTAGCGGATTTTACCGGGACCCAGTACTTC. Drawing the rest from reference TRBV7-7 and TRBJ2-5, the complete variable domain is GAGVSQSPRYKVTKRGQDVTLRCDPISSHATLYWYQQALGQGPEFLTYFNYEAQPDKSGLPSDRFSAERPEGSISTLTIQRTEQRDSAMYRCASSTRLADFTGTQYFGPGTRLLVL.

This rearrangement joins TRBV5-4 to TRBJ2-7; TRBD2 is a possible D gene (6 bases). Trimming removed 1 base at V and 6 bases at J, with 14 bases between. This CDR3 has 14 residues. The germline gives CDR1 SGHNT, CDR2 YYREEE (reference sequence). The CDR3 here is CASSLWVGGAEQYF. DNA for the CDR3: TGTGCCAGCAGCTTGTGGGTGGGCGGGGCCGAGCAGTACTTC.

The CDR3 DNA sequence: TGTGCCAGCAGTTACCCCCAACAGGGGTTCTACGAGCAGTACTTC. This gives the protein CASSYPQQGFYEQYF. The chain combines TRBV6-6 with TRBJ2-7; 7 bases line up with TRBD1. Losses at the gene ends were 2 bases for V and 3 bases for J; bases not matched to a gene: 7. The germline gives CDR1 MNHNY, CDR2 SVGAGI (reference sequence). This CDR3 region has 15 residues.

CDR3 nucleotide sequence: TGTGCCAGCAGTGACGGGGGGCGCGACACAGATACGCAGTATTTT. Residues: CASSDGGRDTDTQYF. This chain joins TRBV2 and TRBJ2-3; tentative D call: TRBD2 (7 bases). Trimming took 3 bases from V and 2 from J, leaving 12 bases between them. Germline CDR1 and CDR2: SNHLY and FYNNEI. This CDR3 is built from 15 residues.

This clone was seen once. This chain joins TRBV5-4 and TRBJ2-7; TRBD1 is a possible D gene (8 bases). The CDR3 spans 13 residues. Per the germline V gene, CDR1 is SGHNT and CDR2 is YYREEE (reference sequence). The V gene lost 4 bases and the J gene lost 6 bases, with 14 bases spanning the gap. Here the CDR3 DNA reads TGTGCCAGCAGCCTGGACAGGGAGGGCGAGCAGTACTTC. As protein: CASSLDREGEQYF.

The V gene is TRBV25-1, the J gene TRBJ1-6; D remains unclear. Per germline, CDR1 MGHDK and CDR2 SYGVNS. This CDR3 has 13 amino acids. With 1 base removed from V and 13 bases from J, the gap between germline ends came to 11 bases. CDR3 coding DNA: TGTGCCAGCAGTGAATTAGGAGGGTCTCCCCTCCACTTT. It encodes CASSELGGSPLHF.

The chain employs TRBV21-1 and TRBJ2-3; no check of the table's D call, TRBD2, against the DNA was made. TRBV21-1 is recorded as a pseudogene. There are 16 residues in the CDR3. The CDR3 region has the DNA TGTGCCAGCAGCAAAGCGCCGCCTAGCAGCACAGATACGCAGTATTTT. Its protein product is CASSKAPPSSTDTQYF.

Note on this clone: An end of the junction differs from the germline gene, which may be a read error. This chain links TRBV2 with TRBJ2-6; TRBD1 matches 7 bases. The CDR3 totals 16 residues. Per germline, CDR1 SNHLY and CDR2 FYNNEI. CDR3 region: CASCEGARSGANVLTF. The CDR3 bases are TGTGCCAGCTGTGAGGGGGCCCGCTCTGGGGCCAACGTCCTGACTTTC. Full variable domain (rest looked up from reference TRBV2 and TRBJ2-6): EPEVTQTPSHQVTQMGQEVILRCVPISNHLYFYWYRQILGQKVEFLVSFYNNEISEKSEIFDDQFSVERPDGSNFTLKIRSTKLEDSAMYFCASCEGARSGANVLTFGAGSRLTVL.

The V and J genes are TRBV5-1 and TRBJ1-1, with a possible D match to TRBD1 (5 bases). Trimming removed 4 bases at V and 6 bases at J, with 16 bases between. Looked up from germline, CDR1 is SGHRS and CDR2 is YFSETQ. CDR3 length: 14 residues. The CDR3: CASSPRGESAEAFF. The CDR3 region has the DNA TGCGCCAGCAGCCCCCGGGGGGAGAGCGCTGAAGCTTTCTTT.

This clone occurred once. The gene calls are TRBV7-3 and TRBJ1-1; a weak D match, TRBD1 (5 bases). V gave up 6 bases and J gave up 1 base, with 12 bases separating them. Germline V CDR1 and CDR2: SGHTA, FQGTGA. This CDR3 region has 14 residues. CDR3 nucleotide sequence: TGTGCCAGCAGAATATCTCAGGGGAACACTGAAGCTTTCTTT. Residues: CASRISQGNTEAFF.